The rows below give T cell receptor beta chains drawn from one sample of a study of CD8 T cells in ankylosing spondylitis. TCRdb reprocessed the 5' RACE reads via MiXCR and lists one record per CDR3 protein. The table records about 340,000 distinct CDR3 sequences, around 7.6% of them present only once. The material sequenced was blood, either unsorted or a sorted T cell fraction (not recorded which). These receptors were obtained from a male donor with ankylosing spondylitis. The CDR3 runs from the conserved cysteine through the conserved F or W. The order of the fields is clone size, V gene, J gene, D gene, CDR3 DNA, CDR3 protein. The D gene is left open where the match is weak. Clone size is given for some rows only: seen once, a few or many times, or a class if the clone is expanded.

many,TRBV12-3/TRBV12-4,TRBJ1-5,-,TGTGCCAGTTCCTCGGGTCAGCCCCAGCATTTT,CASSSGQPQHF
many,TRBV7-2,TRBJ2-2,-,TGTGCCAGCAGCTTAACTTCCGACCGGACCACCGGGGAGCTGTTTTTT,CASSLTSDRTTGELFF
many,TRBV20-1,TRBJ1-5,TRBD1,TGCAGTGCTTCATACAGGGGGGGTCAGCCCCAGCATTTT,CSASYRGGQPQHF
-,TRBV12-3/TRBV12-4,TRBJ2-7,TRBD1,TGTGCCAGCAGTTTGACAGGGGGCCTCTACGAGCAGTACTTC,CASSLTGGLYEQYF
many,TRBV28,TRBJ2-3,-,TGTGCCAGCAGTATCAATCTGGGGTTGGGTACGCAGTATTTT,CASSINLGLGTQYF
-,TRBV7-9,TRBJ2-3,-,TGTGCCAGCAGCTTGAAGAGAACTAGCACAGATACGCAGTATTTT,CASSLKRTSTDTQYF
few,TRBV27,TRBJ2-7,TRBD2,TGTGCCAGCACCCCTAGCGGGAACCCCTACGAGCAGTACTTC,CASTPSGNPYEQYF
many,TRBV7-2,TRBJ2-1,TRBD1,TGTGCCAGCAGCTCAACAGGGGCCGCTGAGCAGTTCTTC,CASSSTGAAEQFF
-,TRBV20-1,TRBJ2-5,-,TGCAGTGCCCCCCGGTCGGACTTGGCAGCGGACCTCCAAGAGACCCAGTACTTC,CSAPRSDLAADLQETQYF
few,TRBV12-3/TRBV12-4,TRBJ2-3,TRBD2,TGTGCCAGCAGTTTTCGGACTAGCGGGTACACAGATACGCAGTATTTT,CASSFRTSGYTDTQYF
-,TRBV28,TRBJ1-4,-,TGTGCCAGCAGTTTGTCCGGGACTAGAATAGAAAAACTGTTTTTT,CASSLSGTRIEKLFF
few,TRBV6-5,TRBJ1-5,-,TGTGCCAGCAGTTACTCCCGTGATAGCAATCAGCCCCAGCATTTT,CASSYSRDSNQPQHF
many,TRBV29-1,TRBJ2-1,-,TGCAGCGTTGGACGGAGTTCCTACAATGAGCAGTTCTTC,CSVGRSSYNEQFF
few,TRBV20-1,TRBJ2-3,TRBD2,TGCAGTGCTCTTAGCGGGGGCACAGATACGCAGTATTTT,CSALSGGTDTQYF
-,TRBV7-6,TRBJ2-1,TRBD2,TGTGCCAGCACTTCCCTCCCGGCGGGAGGAAGCTATGAGCAGTTCTTC,CASTSLPAGGSYEQFF
few,TRBV28,TRBJ2-5,TRBD2,TGTGCCAGCAGCCCATGGGGTAGCGGGAGGGAGACCCAGTACTTC,CASSPWGSGRETQYF
-,TRBV4-2,TRBJ2-3,-,TGTGCCAGCAGCCAAGAAACCCCAGATACGCAGTATTTT,CASSQETPDTQYF
-,TRBV19,TRBJ1-4,-,TGTGCCAGTAGCATGGACGTTAATGAAAAACTGTTTTTT,CASSMDVNEKLFF
-,TRBV28,TRBJ2-1,-,TGTGCCAGCAGGGCGCAGGGGCTCTCCTACAATGAGCAGTTCTTC,CASRAQGLSYNEQFF
-,TRBV29-1,TRBJ2-3,-,TGCAGCGTTGAGCGGGGGCTCACAGATACGCAGTATTTT,CSVERGLTDTQYF
few,TRBV20-1,TRBJ1-6,-,TGCAGTGCTAGAGATGAAGACGGAACTTCCACTCTCTATAATTCACCCCTCCACTTT,CSARDEDGTSTLYNSPLHF
few,TRBV11-2,TRBJ1-1,-,TGTGCCAGCAGCTCCGACCGGGCCCGGAGGGGCGAAGCTTTCTTT,CASSSDRARRGEAFF
few,TRBV29-1,TRBJ1-4,-,TGCAGCGTTGAAGGGGGGCAGTCGGAAAAACTGTTTTTT,CSVEGGQSEKLFF
-,TRBV15,TRBJ1-1,-,TGTGCCACCAGCAGAGATCCCCAGCTTGAAGCTTTCTTT,CATSRDPQLEAFF
-,TRBV19,TRBJ2-7,-,TGTGCCACTCTCGGGGCCCACGAGCAGTACTTC,CATLGAHEQYF
-,TRBV6-2/TRBV6-3,TRBJ2-7,-,TGTGCCAGCAGTTATGCGGTTTCCTACGAGCAGTACTTC,CASSYAVSYEQYF